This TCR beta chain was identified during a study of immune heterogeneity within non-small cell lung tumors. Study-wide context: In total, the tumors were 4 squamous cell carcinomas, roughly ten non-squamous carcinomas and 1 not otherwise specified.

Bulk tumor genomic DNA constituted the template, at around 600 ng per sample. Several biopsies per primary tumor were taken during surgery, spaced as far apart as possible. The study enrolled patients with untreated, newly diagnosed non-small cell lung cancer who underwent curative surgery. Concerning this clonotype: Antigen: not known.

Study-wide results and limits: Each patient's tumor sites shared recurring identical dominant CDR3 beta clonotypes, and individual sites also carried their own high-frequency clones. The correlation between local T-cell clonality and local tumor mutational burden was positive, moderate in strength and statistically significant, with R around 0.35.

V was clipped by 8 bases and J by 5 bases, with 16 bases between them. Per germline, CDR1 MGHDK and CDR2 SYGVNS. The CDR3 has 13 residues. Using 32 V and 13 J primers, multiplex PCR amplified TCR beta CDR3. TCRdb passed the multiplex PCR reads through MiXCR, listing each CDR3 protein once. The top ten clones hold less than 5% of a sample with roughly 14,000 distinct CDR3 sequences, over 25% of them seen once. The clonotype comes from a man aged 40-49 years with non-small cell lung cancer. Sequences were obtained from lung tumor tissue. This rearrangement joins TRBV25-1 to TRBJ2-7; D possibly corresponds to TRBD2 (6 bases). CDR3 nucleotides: TGTGCCAGCCTCCGGGCGGGGCCCCACGAGCAGTACTTC. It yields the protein CASLRAGPHEQYF.